This TCR beta chain was recovered during a study of T cell repertoires in cytomegalovirus infection. TCRdb recomputed calls from the reads with MiXCR, one row per CDR3 protein. The sample contains fewer than 850,000 distinct CDR3 sequences, 25% to 35% of which appear only once. Notes on the study in general: The response measured ex vivo was dominated by TCR beta clonotypes (HLA-C-restricted and CMV-specific).

Germline CDR1 ENHRY, CDR2 SYGVKD. CDR3 length equals 15 residues. V was clipped by 7 bases and J by 4 bases, with 19 bases between them. Concerning this clonotype: Its target is unknown.

The chain has TRBV10-3 and TRBJ1-2; D might be TRBD1 (6 bases). Sequenced material: cultured CD8+ T cells from PBMCs, taken from culture after CMV antigen stimulation. The sequence came from a human donor in good health (CMV status not recorded). Some clones in this sample may be carry-over from other donors' samples. CDR3 in DNA: TGTGCCATCAAGTCGGGACAACAACCCCCCTATGGCTACACCTTC. It yields the protein CAIKSGQQPPYGYTF.